Each of the 7 T cell receptor beta chains below was sequenced from the same sample in a study of T-cell memory formation after mild COVID-19. TCRdb analysed the 5' RACE reads with MiXCR anew, one entry per CDR3 protein. Here the sample spans roughly 260,000 distinct CDR3 sequences, about 16% being singletons. Sequenced: PBMCs or a T cell subset sorted from them (not recorded which). These receptors all come from a young man who had mild COVID-19 (a few samples of this study predate the infection). Cell type and time point are not known.

This clonotype was counted between two and nine times. The genes are TRBV27 and TRBJ1-5; D unclear. Germline V CDR1 and CDR2: MNHEY, SMNVEV (reference sequence). The CDR3 contains 15 residues. V dropped 3 bases and J dropped 4 bases, with 13 bases sitting between them. DNA of the CDR3: TGTGCCAGCAGTTTTATGTCGGGAGAGAATCAGCCCCAGCATTTT. The encoded protein is CASSFMSGENQPQHF.

This clonotype has more than one count but fewer than ten. The rearrangement joins TRBV20-1 to TRBJ2-3; 7 bases are a match to TRBD2. V shed 3 bases, J shed 4 bases, and the junction held 7 bases outside the gene matches. Germline CDR1 and CDR2: DFQATT and SNEGSKA (reference sequence). This CDR3 spans 14 amino acids. In DNA, the CDR3 is TGCAGTGCTAGGGGGGGGTTAAGGGCAGATACGCAGTATTTT. Its translation is CSARGGLRADTQYF.

This clonotype showed up just a few times. V usage is TRBV3-1 and J usage is TRBJ1-5; D ambiguous. The length of the CDR3 is 13 residues. Germline lookup yields CDR1 LGHDT and CDR2 YNNKEL (reference sequence). Trimming removed 0 bases at V and 7 bases at J, with 7 bases between. The CDR3 region is CASSQDTIQPQHF. CDR3 bases: TGTGCCAGCAGCCAAGATACTATACAGCCCCAGCATTTT.

This clonotype was detected only a few times. CDR3 region: CASSLVAQGTDTQYF. DNA for the CDR3: TGTGCCAGCAGCTTAGTGGCGCAGGGCACAGATACGCAGTATTTT. The chain employs TRBV7-2 and TRBJ2-3; no firm D call. V was clipped by 1 base and J by 1 base, with 9 bases between them. The V gene's germline CDR1 is SGHTA and CDR2 FQGNSA. The CDR3 extends over 15 amino acids.

This clonotype was detected a few times. The chain links TRBV20-1 to TRBJ2-3; D unclear. Trimming shortened V by 2 bases and J by 2 bases, and 8 bases separated the two germline ends. The CDR3 loop spans 13 amino acids. Germline CDR1 is DFQATT and CDR2 is SNEGSKA (reference sequence). Here the CDR3 reads CSARYTSTDTQYF. The CDR3 region has the DNA TGCAGTGCTAGATACACCTCCACAGATACGCAGTATTTT.

The chain recombines TRBV20-1 with TRBJ1-2; D unclear. The CDR3 length is 13 residues. CDR1 is DFQATT, CDR2 SNEGSKA, per germline (reference sequence). Trimming removed 0 bases from V and 3 bases from J, with 8 bases in between. The CDR3 loop reads CSARDFGDYGYTF. In DNA form, the CDR3 reads TGCAGTGCTAGAGATTTCGGGGACTATGGCTACACCTTC.

There are a few counts of this clonotype. V is TRBV7-3 and J is TRBJ2-7; 7 positions agree with TRBD1. V trimming: 3 bases; J trimming: 3 bases; junction bases outside the gene matches: 2. Germline assignment: CDR1 SGHTA and CDR2 FQGTGA. This CDR3 region has 13 residues. CDR3 nucleotides: TGTGCCAGCAGCTTTAACAGGGGCTACGAGCAGTACTTC. Amino acids: CASSFNRGYEQYF. The complete variable domain, with remaining parts taken from reference TRBV7-3 and TRBJ2-7, reads GAGVSQTPSNKVTEKGKYVELRCDPISGHTALYWYRQSLGQGPEFLIYFQGTGAADDSGLPNDRFFAVRPEGSVSTLKIQRTERGDSAVYLCASSFNRGYEQYFGPGTRLTVT.